Listed below are T cell receptor beta chains from one sample, sequenced in a study of T cell changes during pregnancy in multiple sclerosis. Libraries were prepared by immunoSEQ multiplex PCR; TCRdb keeps only in-frame clonotypes and omits some of them. The data hold under 85,000 clones, with around nine tenths observed a single time. The input for sequencing was peripheral blood, taken in the third trimester of pregnancy. These receptors all stem from a female donor with multiple sclerosis, enrolled in a pregnancy study. CDR3s include the opening cysteine and the closing phenylalanine or tryptophan. Fields, in order: J gene, clone size, V gene, D gene, CDR3 protein, CDR3 DNA. The D gene is left open where the match is weak. Not all rows give a size; the values are once, few, many and, for expanded clones, a class.

TRBJ2-2,-,TRBV2,-,CASSEGSLETGELFF,TGTGCCAGCAGTGAAGGTAGCCTTGAGACCGGGGAGCTGTTTTTT
TRBJ2-1,-,TRBV10-1,-,CASSELVAGMAEQFF,TGCGCCAGCAGTGAGTTGGTGGCGGGGATGGCCGAGCAGTTCTTC
TRBJ1-1,once,TRBV6-6,-,CASRFSRENTEAFF,TGTGCCAGCAGGTTTTCCAGGGAGAACACTGAAGCTTTCTTT
TRBJ1-2,-,TRBV4-3,-,CASSQEGTGYYGYTF,TGCGCCAGCAGCCAAGAGGGTACAGGGTACTATGGCTACACCTTC
TRBJ1-1,few,TRBV6-5,TRBD1,CASSYSGGRTEAFF,TGTGCCAGCAGTTATTCAGGGGGGCGTACTGAAGCTTTCTTT
TRBJ1-2,once,TRBV5-1,-,CASSLVVLGTSEGYTF,TGCGCCAGCAGCTTGGTCGTGTTGGGGACAAGCGAGGGCTACACCTTC
TRBJ2-5,-,TRBV29-1,-,CSVGVGGHGTQYF,TGCAGCGTTGGGGTGGGGGGGCACGGGACCCAGTACTTC
TRBJ1-3,few,TRBV25-1,-,CASGQAAGNTIYF,TGTGCCAGCGGTCAGGCTGCTGGAAACACCATATATTTT
TRBJ2-3,-,TRBV5-1,TRBD2,CASNSGEGDTQYF,TGCGCCAGCAATAGCGGGGAAGGGGATACGCAGTATTTT
TRBJ1-2,-,TRBV6-1,-,CASSGSGALYGYTF,TGTGCCAGCAGTGGATCAGGGGCTCTCTATGGCTACACCTTC
TRBJ1-5,-,TRBV7-8,-,CASSQGRERRNQPQHF,TGTGCCAGCAGCCAGGGGAGGGAAAGGCGCAATCAGCCCCAGCATTTT
TRBJ2-3,few,TRBV10-2,TRBD2,CASSETSADTQYF,TGCGCCAGCAGTGAGACTAGCGCAGATACGCAGTATTTT
TRBJ1-6,-,TRBV7-9,-,CASSYRSGDSPLHF,TGTGCCAGCAGCTACCGTTCCGGGGATTCACCCCTCCACTTT
TRBJ2-1,-,TRBV5-1,TRBD2,CASSFIAGGGINEQFF,TGCGCCAGCAGCTTCATAGCGGGAGGAGGGATTAATGAGCAGTTCTTC
TRBJ1-4,-,TRBV7-2,-,CASSPGRREKLFF,TGTGCCAGCAGCCCCGGGAGGCGGGAAAAACTGTTTTTT
TRBJ1-6,-,TRBV5-1,TRBD1,CASSSLQGGASPLHF,TGCGCCAGCAGTTCACTACAGGGGGGAGCCTCACCCCTCCACTTT
TRBJ2-2,-,TRBV19,-,CASSIRANTGELFF,TGTGCCAGTAGTATCAGGGCGAACACCGGGGAGCTGTTTTTT
TRBJ2-1,-,TRBV7-2,-,CASSEGQLSYNEQFF,TGTGCCAGCAGTGAAGGACAGCTGTCCTACAATGAGCAGTTCTTC
TRBJ2-5,-,TRBV7-9,TRBD1,CITRDRVQETQYF,TGTATTACTCGGGACAGGGTCCAAGAGACCCAGTACTTC
TRBJ2-5,-,TRBV30,TRBD2,CAWRGGGVETQYF,TGTGCCTGGAGGGGTGGGGGGGTGGAGACCCAGTACTTC
TRBJ2-7,-,TRBV4-1,TRBD1,CASSQDGTGREQYF,TGCGCCAGCAGCCAAGATGGGACAGGGAGGGAGCAGTACTTC
TRBJ2-7,-,TRBV6-1,-,CASSAYEQYF,TGTGCCAGCAGTGCATACGAGCAGTACTTC
TRBJ1-4,-,TRBV5-1,-,CASSLVGATNEKLFF,TGCGCCAGCAGCTTGGTCGGGGCAACTAATGAAAAACTGTTTTTT
TRBJ2-3,once,TRBV5-4,TRBD2,CASSGTSGGLDTQYF,TGTGCCAGCAGCGGGACTAGCGGGGGGTTGGATACGCAGTATTTT
TRBJ1-1,-,TRBV23-1,-,CASSQFPGNPNGSEAFF,TGCGCCAGCAGTCAATTCCCCGGGAATCCCAATGGCTCTGAAGCTTTCTTT
TRBJ1-1,-,TRBV14,-,CASSQNPLQEAFF,TGTGCCAGCAGCCAGAATCCTCTCCAGGAAGCTTTCTTT
TRBJ2-1,-,TRBV5-1,-,CASSLWSPRDVDEQFF,TGCGCCAGCAGCTTGTGGTCCCCCCGGGATGTGGATGAGCAGTTCTTC
TRBJ1-1,-,TRBV7-2,TRBD1,CASGLSTGAIEAFF,TGTGCCAGCGGCCTCTCCACAGGGGCAATTGAAGCTTTCTTT
TRBJ2-7,-,TRBV5-6,TRBD2,CASSWREGGEQYF,TGTGCCAGCAGTTGGAGGGAGGGAGGCGAGCAGTACTTC
TRBJ2-1,-,TRBV12-5,TRBD2,CASGFIFSGRSKYSEQFF,TGTGCTAGTGGTTTCATTTTTAGCGGGAGGTCAAAGTACTCTGAGCAGTTCTTC
TRBJ1-2,-,TRBV9,-,CASSVFPATTNYGYTF,TGTGCCAGCAGCGTCTTCCCCGCCACTACGAACTATGGCTACACCTTC
TRBJ1-1,-,TRBV19,TRBD1,CATQGTGSLTEAFF,TGTGCCACCCAAGGGACAGGGAGTCTCACTGAAGCTTTCTTT
TRBJ1-1,once,TRBV7-2,-,CASSLIATGRAEAFF,TGTGCCAGCAGCTTAATCGCAACAGGGCGGGCTGAAGCTTTCTTT
TRBJ2-7,-,TRBV6-5,TRBD2,CASSYSRSGSFEQYF,TGTGCCAGCAGTTACTCCCGCAGCGGGAGCTTCGAGCAGTACTTC